This section outlines one T cell receptor beta chain sequence together with its context. This CDR3 region has 14 residues. Trimming took 3 bases from V and 0 from J, leaving 8 bases between them. Germline V lookup: CDR1 LNHNV, CDR2 YYDKDF (reference sequence). TCRdb keeps only in-frame clones here, not all; method: immunoSEQ multiplex PCR. The sample lists more than 1.2 million clones, approximately 98.5% occurring once. This sample was included in a study of shared clonotypes between healthy human individuals. The clonotype was recovered from a man younger than 45 in good health. This rearrangement joins TRBV15 to TRBJ1-1, with a tentative D call TRBD1 (6 bases). Sequenced material: naive CD4+ T cells sorted from blood. Described subset: CD45RA+ positively selected. The DNA of the CDR3 is TGTGCCACCAGCAGGGGACAAGTGAACACTGAAGCTTTCTTT. Protein: CATSRGQVNTEAFF. The full variable domain, completed using reference TRBV15 and TRBJ1-1, is DAMVIQNPRYQVTQFGKPVTLSCSQTLNHNVMYWYQQKSSQAPKLLFHYYDKDFNNEADTPDNFQSRRPNTSFCFLDIRSPGLGDTAMYLCATSRGQVNTEAFFGQGTRLTVV.